The 24 T cell receptor beta chains below all came from one sample that was sequenced in a study of T cells in Graves' hyperthyroidism and ophthalmopathy. TCR beta CDR3 region amplification was performed from RNA transcripts. When the TCR CDR3 underwent first-round RT-PCR, the HTBI primer set was used. Each CDR3 protein is one row after TCRdb ran MiXCR on the multiplex PCR reads. Of nearly 250,000 distinct CDR3 sequences listed, about 17% are singletons. Sequencing was carried out using blood. These receptors were taken from a woman under 30 with Graves' ophthalmopathy.

The sample holds many counts of this clonotype. DNA of the CDR3: TGTGCCAGCAGTCGTTTAGGAGCCGAAGCTTTCTTT. It specifies CASSRLGAEAFF. J is TRBJ1-1 and V is TRBV7-9; D gene uncertain. The germline gives CDR1 SEHNR, CDR2 FQNEAQ (reference sequence). The CDR3 is made up of 12 amino acids. V shed 6 bases and J shed 8 bases, with 13 bases lying between them.

The chain links TRBV20-1 to TRBJ2-7; TRBD2 agrees at 8 bases. This CDR3 has 15 residues. The germline V gene encodes CDR1 DFQATT and CDR2 SNEGSKA (reference sequence). Germline trimming cut 7 bases from V and 2 bases from J; bases unmatched to any gene: 13. The CDR3: CSVRGASGLPYEQYF. The CDR3 coding sequence is TGCAGTGTTCGTGGGGCTAGCGGGCTTCCCTACGAGCAGTACTTC.

This clonotype was observed at least ten times. The chain couples TRBV7-9 to TRBJ2-2; D is possibly TRBD2 (5 bases). V dropped 7 bases and J dropped 3 bases, with 21 bases sitting between them. The CDR3 contains 17 residues. Germline CDR1 and CDR2: SEHNR and FQNEAQ (reference sequence). The CDR3 reads CASTKLRRLRDTGELFF. Written as DNA, the CDR3 is TGTGCCAGCACAAAACTAAGGAGGCTAAGAGACACCGGGGAGCTGTTTTTT.

This clonotype was observed at least ten times. CDR3 nucleotide sequence: TGTGCCAGCAGTTTGGGTGGGACAGATACGCAGTATTTT. Translation gives CASSLGGTDTQYF. This chain connects TRBV27 to TRBJ2-3; D gene ambiguous. The CDR3 spans 13 residues. The germline CDR1 and CDR2 sequences are MNHEY and SMNVEV (reference sequence). V lost 3 bases and J lost 3, with 7 bases in between.

This clonotype was recorded once. Being one base from a much bigger clone, this may be a read error. This chain joins TRBV10-3 and TRBJ2-1; 9 bases are a match to TRBD1. Germline CDR1 and CDR2: ENHRY and SYGVKD. The V segment lost 10 bases and the J segment 10 bases; nucleotides outside the gene matches: 11. This CDR3 comprises 13 residues. In nucleotides, the CDR3 is TGTGCCAGCAGCCCAACAGGGGGCTACGAGCAGTTCTTC. Protein: CASSPTGGYEQFF.

This clonotype was detected ten times or more. The V call is TRBV7-9, the J call TRBJ1-2, with no clear D. The V gene lost 2 bases and the J gene lost 4 bases, with 8 bases spanning the gap. The CDR3 runs to 13 residues. CDR1 and CDR2 (germline): SEHNR, FQNEAQ (reference sequence). The CDR3 loop is CASSLWLGYGYTF. CDR3 bases: TGTGCCAGCAGCTTATGGTTAGGCTATGGCTACACCTTC.

This clonotype was seen ten or more times. This chain uses TRBV24-1 with TRBJ2-3, with D hard to call. Germline values: CDR1 KGHDR, CDR2 SFDVKD. Trimming cost V 4 bases and J 1 base, with 8 bases left between them. This CDR3 contains 14 residues. The CDR3 coding sequence is TGTGCCACCAGTGACCCATCGGGCACAGATACGCAGTATTTT. This sequence encodes CATSDPSGTDTQYF.

This clonotype has at least ten counts. The chain combines TRBV2 with TRBJ1-6; D remains ambiguous. This CDR3 comprises 15 residues. The V end was cut by 5 bases, the J end by 5 bases, with 13 bases between. The germline gives CDR1 SNHLY, CDR2 FYNNEI. The CDR3 coding sequence is TGTGCCAGCAGTAAGGGTCGCGGTAATAATTCACCCCTCCACTTT. It codes for CASSKGRGNNSPLHF.

This clonotype was seen ten or more times. The chain combines TRBV28 with TRBJ1-1, with D perhaps matching TRBD1 (5 bases). Trimming pared 7 bases from V and 1 base from J, leaving 13 bases between. The germline gives CDR1 MDHEN, CDR2 SYDVKM. This CDR3 contains 14 residues. As DNA, the CDR3 is TGTGCCAGCAATATCCCCGGGGCGAACACTGAAGCTTTCTTT. The encoded protein is CASNIPGANTEAFF.

This clonotype was seen repeatedly, ten times or more. The chain couples TRBV6-2 or TRBV6-3 to TRBJ2-3; D may be TRBD2 (7 bases). The V and J ends lost 2 bases and 1 base respectively, with 13 bases between them. This CDR3 has 16 amino acids. CDR1 MNHEY and CDR2 SVGEGT come from the germline V gene. The CDR3 nucleotides read TGTGCCAGCAGTTACGAGGGAGGGGGAGGCACAGATACGCAGTATTTT. This gives the protein CASSYEGGGGTDTQYF.

This clonotype has more than one count but fewer than ten. CDR3 DNA sequence: TGCAGTGCCGGAGGACAGGGATTTAGGTACGAGCAGTACTTC. Its translation is CSAGGQGFRYEQYF. V usage is TRBV20-1 and J usage is TRBJ2-7; 8 positions match TRBD1. The CDR3 length is 14 residues. V shed 6 bases and J 4 bases; nucleotides not matched to a gene: 11. Germline-derived CDR1 and CDR2 are DFQATT and SNEGSKA (reference sequence).

This clonotype was recorded a few times. The rearrangement uses TRBV6-4 and TRBJ2-1; D uncertain. V shed 6 bases and J shed 7 bases, with 19 bases lying between them. In germline, CDR1 is MRHNA, CDR2 SNTAGT. CDR3 length: 15 residues. In DNA form, the CDR3 reads TGTGCCAGCAGAGCCGGGTCCTCACCTCCGAATGAGCAGTTCTTC. Protein sequence: CASRAGSSPPNEQFF.

The gene calls are TRBV9 and TRBJ1-2; TRBD1 matches 10 bases. With 3 bases clipped from V and 7 bases from J, the junction kept 6 bases outside the gene matches. CDR3 length: 14 amino acids. Germline V gives CDR1 SGDLS, CDR2 YYNGEE. The CDR3 here is CASSEGTGVVGYTF. In nucleotides, the CDR3 is TGTGCCAGCAGCGAGGGGACAGGGGTCGTTGGCTACACCTTC.

The V call is TRBV5-4, the J call TRBJ1-6; D is possibly TRBD1 (5 bases). Germline V gene lookup returns CDR1 SGHNT and CDR2 YYREEE (reference sequence). The CDR3 totals 15 residues. V was pared by 1 base and J by 5 bases, with 10 bases between. CDR3 protein: CASSLPGNNNSPLHF. CDR3 nucleotides: TGTGCCAGCAGCTTGCCAGGGAATAATAATTCACCCCTCCACTTT.

The chain uses TRBV5-4 and TRBJ2-7; 8 bases agree with TRBD1. Germline lookup yields CDR1 SGHNT and CDR2 YYREEE (reference sequence). The CDR3 is 14 residues long. The J segment lost 3 bases and the V segment lost 3 bases, leaving 5 bases of the junction unmatched. CDR3 in amino acids: CASSSVGQGYEQYF. For the CDR3, the DNA is TGTGCCAGCAGCTCGGTTGGACAGGGCTACGAGCAGTACTTC.

This clonotype was detected many times. This chain uses TRBV20-1 with TRBJ2-1; 16 bases line up with TRBD2. From germline, CDR1 is DFQATT and CDR2 SNEGSKA (reference sequence). Germline trimming cut 7 bases from V and 9 bases from J; bases unmatched to any gene: 6. This CDR3 is built from 14 residues. Written as DNA, the CDR3 is TGCAGTGTGGGACTAGCGGGGGGGCCTAGTGAGCAGTTCTTC. Translation gives CSVGLAGGPSEQFF.

This clonotype has a count of ten or more. V and J are TRBV28 and TRBJ1-1; D is undetermined. Germline CDR1 MDHEN, CDR2 SYDVKM. The CDR3 is 12 amino acids. The germline V and J ends were trimmed by 1 base and 12 bases, with 12 bases remaining between them. This CDR3 reads CASSLLTAGPFF. CDR3 DNA: TGTGCCAGCAGTTTATTGACCGCGGGCCCTTTCTTT.

The chain couples TRBV12-3 or TRBV12-4 to TRBJ1-1; 11 bases align to TRBD1. V shed 6 bases and J 0 bases; nucleotides not matched to a gene: 6. The CDR3 totals 16 residues. DNA for the CDR3: TGTGCCAGCAGGAGCGGGACAGGGGGAGTGAACACTGAAGCTTTCTTT. Translated: CASRSGTGGVNTEAFF.

The chain's CDR3 is CSGGTGGLSSYEQYF. As DNA, the CDR3 is TGCAGCGGGGGGACAGGGGGCTTGAGCTCCTACGAGCAGTACTTC. The V call is TRBV29-1, the J call TRBJ2-7; 12 bases are shared with TRBD1. V dropped 7 bases and J dropped 0; count of bases not matched to a gene: 7. Germline values: CDR1 SQVTM, CDR2 ANQGSEA. The CDR3 length is 15 residues.

This clonotype was seen ten or more times. V gene TRBV14 combines with J gene TRBJ1-4; D gene uncertain. Trimming removed 1 base from V and 4 bases from J, with 7 bases in between. The CDR3 runs 14 residues. Germline CDR1 is SGHDN and CDR2 is FVKESK. CDR3 in amino acids: CASSQASFNEKLFF. For the CDR3, the DNA is TGTGCCAGCAGCCAAGCCAGCTTTAATGAAAAACTGTTTTTT.

The rearrangement links TRBV5-5 to TRBJ1-2; 8 nucleotides align to TRBD1. The CDR3 runs 16 residues. Unmatched junction bases numbered 12, after V lost 4 bases and J lost 4 bases. Per the germline V gene, CDR1 is SGHKS and CDR2 is YYEKEE (reference sequence). DNA for the CDR3: TGTGCCAGCAGCAAAACTACAGGGGGGATAATCTATGGCTACACCTTC. Translating it yields CASSKTTGGIIYGYTF.

The V call is TRBV27, the J call TRBJ1-1; no firm D call. Germline CDR1 and CDR2: MNHEY and SMNVEV (reference sequence). Trimming cost V 2 bases and J 0 bases, with 13 bases left between them. This CDR3 is built from 16 residues. CDR3 DNA sequence: TGTGCCAGCAGTTTAGATGGGAGTTATATGAACACTGAAGCTTTCTTT. This sequence encodes CASSLDGSYMNTEAFF.

This clonotype was recorded only once. A much larger clone is a single base away; this may be a read error. The J gene is TRBJ2-1, the V gene TRBV29-1; 11 bases align to TRBD2. CDR1 and CDR2 (germline): SQVTM, ANQGSEA. This CDR3 spans 13 amino acids. The V and J ends lost 5 bases and 10 bases, in that order; junction bases with no gene match: 7. This chain's CDR3 is CSVLSSGRYEQFF. For the CDR3, the DNA is TGCAGCGTTCTGTCTAGCGGGAGGTACGAGCAGTTCTTC.

Many counts were recorded for this clonotype. V is TRBV5-6 and J is TRBJ2-5; 9 nucleotides line up with TRBD2. The CDR3 consists of 15 residues. V dropped 0 bases and J dropped 4; count of bases not matched to a gene: 4. Germline V lookup: CDR1 SGHDT, CDR2 YYEEEE. DNA for the CDR3: TGTGCCAGCAGCTTGGTGGGTAGCGGGAGAGAGACCCAGTACTTC. Amino acids: CASSLVGSGRETQYF.